The 22 T cell receptor beta chains listed next were all sequenced from one sample in a study of T cells in Graves' hyperthyroidism and ophthalmopathy. Amplification yielded TCR beta CDR3 regions, with RNA transcripts as the source. The study used the HTBI primer set for a first-round RT-PCR of the TCR CDR3. Via MiXCR, TCRdb re-called the multiplex PCR reads, giving one row per CDR3 protein. The profile covers roughly 560,000 distinct CDR3 sequences, with about 15% appearing a single time and 4.3% taken by the ten largest. The sample taken for sequencing was blood. The origin of the receptors is a woman aged 40 to 55 with Graves' ophthalmopathy.

This clonotype occurred a few times. A much larger clone differs from this one at a single base, so this may be a read error. This chain uses TRBV6-1 with TRBJ2-7; perhaps TRBD1 as D (6 bases). Germline V CDR1 and CDR2: MNHNS, SASEGT. This CDR3 spans 11 amino acids. V was cut by 10 bases and J by 4 bases, with 11 bases left in between. The CDR3 DNA is TGTGCCACGGCAGGGGATTACGAGCAGTACTTC. Translating it yields CATAGDYEQYF.

This clonotype showed up many times. The J gene is TRBJ1-2, the V gene TRBV6-5; D call uncertain. Trimming stripped 8 bases from V and 5 bases from J, with 12 bases between. This CDR3 contains 12 residues. Per germline, CDR1 MNHEY and CDR2 SVGAGI. CDR3 protein: CASGGQAYGYTF. CDR3 coding DNA: TGTGCCAGCGGAGGGCAGGCTTATGGCTACACCTTC.

The V and J genes are TRBV5-1 and TRBJ2-5, with D unresolved. Germline-derived CDR1 and CDR2 are SGHRS and YFSETQ. The CDR3 has 17 amino acids. V lost 3 bases and J lost 1, with 19 bases in between. CDR3 sequence (DNA): TGCGCCAGCAGCTCAACTTTGACAAACGACCCCCAAGAGACCCAGTACTTC. This codes for CASSSTLTNDPQETQYF.

CDR3 region: CASSSGTITKKEGETQYF. The DNA for the CDR3 is TGTGCCAGCAGCTCGGGGACCATTACTAAAAAGGAGGGGGAGACCCAGTACTTC. The V call is TRBV11-2, the J call TRBJ2-5; the D gene is possibly TRBD2 (6 bases). The V gene lost 4 bases and the J gene lost 5 bases, with 26 bases spanning the gap. This CDR3 contains 18 residues. Germline CDR1 reads SGHAT; CDR2 reads FQNNGV.

This clonotype was recorded many times. This sequence joins TRBV19 and TRBJ2-5; the D is unclear. The V end lost 1 base, the J end lost 5 bases, and 11 bases lay between the germline ends. The CDR3 contains 14 residues. Germline V gene data show CDR1 as LNHDA and CDR2 as SQIVND (reference sequence). The CDR3 sequence is CASSIVGVLETQYF. Written as DNA, the CDR3 is TGTGCCAGTAGTATAGTAGGAGTTTTGGAGACCCAGTACTTC.

This clonotype was detected a few times. The V call is TRBV6-5, the J call TRBJ2-7, with 8 bases lining up with TRBD1. V was clipped by 2 bases and J by 3 bases; unmatched bases: 12. The CDR3 covers 17 residues. Germline V CDR1 and CDR2: MNHEY, SVGAGI. CDR3 DNA sequence: TGTGCCAGCAGTTACCCACGGACAGGGTTCGGGGTCTACGAGCAGTACTTC. Encoded protein: CASSYPRTGFGVYEQYF.

Many counts were recorded for this clonotype. This chain uses TRBV7-2 with TRBJ2-7; 8 bases are a match to TRBD2. The CDR3 runs to 15 residues. Trimming removed 1 base from V and 2 bases from J; junction bases left unmatched: 4. Germline values: CDR1 SGHTA, CDR2 FQGNSA. The CDR3 sequence: CASSLVISGAYEQYF. The CDR3 region has the DNA TGTGCCAGCAGCTTAGTTATTAGCGGGGCCTACGAGCAGTACTTC.

This clonotype was counted only a few times. V is TRBV28 and J is TRBJ1-6; TRBD1 aligns across 7 bases. This CDR3 has 15 amino acids. V gave up 8 bases and J gave up 7 bases; unmatched junction bases: 11. Germline V gene lookup returns CDR1 MDHEN and CDR2 SYDVKM. CDR3 in DNA: TGTGCCAGCGGAAAAGTCGACAGGGCAAATTCACCCCTCCACTTT. Translating it yields CASGKVDRANSPLHF. Together with reference TRBV28 and TRBJ1-6, the CDR3 gives the full variable domain: DVKVTQSSRYLVKRTGEKVFLECVQDMDHENMFWYRQDPGLGLRLIYFSYDVKMKEKGDIPEGYSVSREKKERFSLILESASTNQTSMYLCASGKVDRANSPLHFGNGTRLTVT.

The V gene is TRBV12-3 or TRBV12-4, the J gene TRBJ1-1; TRBD1 matches at 8 bases. This CDR3 comprises 17 residues. V lost 8 bases and J lost 3; bases outside the gene matches: 17. The CDR3 protein is CASPNCGDRTTHTEAFF. The CDR3 nucleotides are TGTGCCAGCCCCAATTGCGGGGACAGGACTACACACACTGAAGCTTTCTTT.

In this sample, this clonotype turned up many times. CDR3 nucleotides: TGTGCCAGCAGTTGGACATTACAAGAGACCCAGTACTTC. This gives the protein CASSWTLQETQYF. The chain joins TRBV2 to TRBJ2-5; TRBD1 might be the D (5 bases). This CDR3 comprises 13 residues. Germline loops: CDR1 SNHLY, CDR2 FYNNEI. Trimming left V 5 bases short and J 2 bases short, with 9 bases between.

V and J are TRBV5-1 and TRBJ2-2; no firm D call. V lost 8 bases to trimming and J lost 6 bases, with 14 bases between them. Germline values: CDR1 SGHRS, CDR2 YFSETQ. This CDR3 has 13 amino acids. The DNA of the CDR3 is TGCGCCAGTGAGCCGGGCTGGGCCGGGGAGCTGTTTTTT. This encodes CASEPGWAGELFF.

This clonotype was detected ten times or more. The V gene is TRBV7-9, the J gene TRBJ1-2; the match to TRBD1 covers 8 bases. The junction had 3 bases not matched to a gene; V was cut back by 4 bases and J by 5 bases. This CDR3 is built from 13 residues. Germline V CDR1 and CDR2: SEHNR, FQNEAQ (reference sequence). The CDR3 sequence is CASSSRTGYGYTF. In DNA, the CDR3 is TGTGCCAGCAGCTCTAGGACAGGGTATGGCTACACCTTC.

This clonotype was recorded at least ten times. One end of the junction is discordant with germline, which a read error may explain. The CDR3 sequence: CASSLPSGDRRF. The CDR3 region has the DNA TGTGCCAGCAGTTTACCCAGCGGGGACAGACGGTTT. The V gene is TRBV28, the J gene TRBJ1-5; 7 bases agree with TRBD1. The CDR3 covers 12 residues. Looked up from germline, CDR1 is MDHEN and CDR2 is SYDVKM.

The V call is TRBV6-2 or TRBV6-3, the J call TRBJ2-7; D is perhaps TRBD1 or TRBD2 (5 bases each). V shed 5 bases and J shed 4 bases, with 15 bases lying between them. Germline values: CDR1 MNHEY, CDR2 SVGEGT. The CDR3 contains 14 residues. CDR3 sequence reads: CASSRPGAGYEQYF. The CDR3 DNA reads TGTGCCAGCAGTCGCCCCGGGGCTGGTTACGAGCAGTACTTC.

Many counts were recorded for this clonotype. The J gene is TRBJ1-5, the V gene TRBV11-2; D call uncertain. The germline V gene encodes CDR1 SGHAT and CDR2 FQNNGV. The CDR3 spans 16 residues. Trimming left V 5 bases short and J 2 bases short, with 16 bases between. CDR3 sequence: CASSGLGGNRNQPQHF. CDR3 bases: TGTGCCAGCAGCGGCCTAGGAGGGAATCGCAATCAGCCCCAGCATTTT.

This clonotype came up a few times. The chain couples TRBV18 to TRBJ2-1; maybe TRBD1 (6 bases). V was clipped by 1 base and J by 5 bases, with 6 bases between them. Germline V gene data show CDR1 as KGHSH and CDR2 as LQKENI. The CDR3 totals 13 residues. CDR3 bases: TGTGCCAGCTCACCACGGACAGACAATGAGCAGTTCTTC. It specifies CASSPRTDNEQFF.

This clonotype came up a few times. The chain recombines TRBV20-1 with TRBJ2-7; 8 bases map to TRBD1. Trimming cost V 6 bases and J 0 bases; bases outside gene matches: 4. Looked up from germline, CDR1 is DFQATT and CDR2 is SNEGSKA (reference sequence). The CDR3 is made up of 13 amino acids. CDR3 sequence: CSARTGNSYEQYF. CDR3 bases: TGCAGTGCCCGGACAGGGAACTCCTACGAGCAGTACTTC.

The table lists this clonotype with many counts. The junction shows a germline mismatch at one end, possibly a read error. V is TRBV10-3 and J is TRBJ1-5; TRBD1 is a possible D gene (6 bases). The CDR3 is made up of 15 amino acids. CDR1 ENHRY and CDR2 SYGVKD come from the germline V gene. Written as DNA, the CDR3 is TGTGCCACCAGTGCCGGGACAAGCCTCAATCAGCCCCAGCATTTT. Protein sequence: CATSAGTSLNQPQHF.

In its sample, this clonotype was seen many times. The V call is TRBV28, the J call TRBJ2-7, with D maybe TRBD1 (5 bases). V was pared by 1 base and J by 4 bases, with 14 bases between. Germline CDR1 and CDR2: MDHEN and SYDVKM. This CDR3 has 15 residues. The CDR3 sequence: CASSLYPGKGYEQYF. The DNA of the CDR3 is TGTGCCAGCAGTTTATATCCAGGGAAGGGGTACGAGCAGTACTTC.

Remarks on this clonotype: This may stem from a read error, because a much larger clone lies one nucleotide away. The chain joins TRBV12-5 to TRBJ1-5; D call uncertain. The germline V and J ends were trimmed by 0 bases and 7 bases, with 4 bases remaining between them. This CDR3 region has 12 residues. CDR1 is LGHNT and CDR2 is FRNRAP in the germline V gene. CDR3 loop: CASGLVKQPQHF. DNA for the CDR3: TGTGCTAGTGGTTTGGTCAAACAGCCCCAGCATTTT.

This clonotype was found a few times. CDR3 protein: CASSFSGPSGETQYF. Written as DNA, the CDR3 is TGTGCCAGCAGTTTCAGCGGGCCTTCGGGGGAGACCCAGTACTTC. V is TRBV12-3 or TRBV12-4 and J is TRBJ2-5, with D maybe TRBD2 (6 bases). Trimming stripped 3 bases from V and 5 bases from J, with 16 bases between. The CDR3 runs to 15 residues.

This clonotype was seen at least ten times. The chain combines TRBV6-1 with TRBJ2-7, with D perhaps TRBD2 (6 bases). Trimming shortened V by 9 bases and J by 4 bases, and 13 bases separated the two germline ends. The germline CDR1 and CDR2 sequences are MNHNS and SASEGT. The CDR3 runs 12 residues. CDR3 nucleotides: TGTGCCAGGAAGACTAGTGTTTACGAGCAGTACTTC. Protein product: CARKTSVYEQYF.